What follows describes a single TCR beta chain. Antigen specificity is unknown. These data are taken from a study of T and B cells in COVID-19 patients. Study-wide background: The recovered cohort's median age was 34 years, versus 55 to 70 years in active infection. Study-level points and caveats: Clonality of TRB repertoires was high in active COVID-19; recovery brought above-healthy diversity and richness. Patients with COVID-19 reportedly showed strongly skewed T cell receptor beta variable and joining gene usage. Of under 2,500 TCR clusters found only in the recovered cohort, a few dozen had low generation probability.

TRB was amplified from approximately 250-480 ng of blood genomic DNA. Deletions cut 1 base from V and 1 base from J, with 13 bases between. CDR3 size: 17 residues. Looked up from germline, CDR1 is SGHNT and CDR2 is YENEEA. BIOMED2 TRB-A/B primer pools were used in multiplex TRB PCR. TCRdb itself ran the multiplex PCR reads through MiXCR, one entry per CDR3 protein. Of 2,000 to 2,500 distinct CDR3 sequences in the sample, around a quarter were seen once. This TCR was recovered from a human donor with active COVID-19. V and J are TRBV11-3 and TRBJ2-2; tentative D call: TRBD2 (5 bases). Specimen: blood. The CDR3 spells CASSLGGSRGNTGELFF. In nucleotides, the CDR3 is TGTGCCAGCAGCTTAGGAGGGAGTCGCGGGAACACCGGGGAGCTGTTTTTT.